The 15 T cell receptor beta chains below come from one sample, sequenced in a study of technical replicates of blood from four donors (dated by TCRdb to 2017 to 2019). The method was the immunoSEQ multiplex PCR assay. In its TCRdb copy, this immuneACCESS table keeps in-frame sequences only and misses some clones. Where compared with another copy, unresolved V genes explain less than half of these, and the others have no known cause. The sample yields approximately 82,000 clones; approximately 94% were counted once. The ten largest make up roughly 0.26% of the sample. Sequenced input: T cells isolated from PBMCs. The receptors shown here come from a human donor in good health.

The J gene is TRBJ1-6, the V gene TRBV7-2, with TRBD1 as a possible D gene (5 bases). The CDR3 contains 14 residues. V lost 2 bases, J lost 7 bases, and 9 bases lay in between. Germline V lookup: CDR1 SGHTA, CDR2 FQGNSA. In DNA form, the CDR3 reads TGTGCCAGCAGCTTAATTGGGGCAAATTCACCCCTCCACTTT. It encodes CASSLIGANSPLHF.

The chain is built from TRBV5-6 and TRBJ2-1; 9 bases are a match to TRBD2. V trimming: 4 bases; J trimming: 8 bases; junction bases outside the gene matches: 10. The CDR3 is 15 residues long. Per germline, CDR1 SGHDT and CDR2 YYEEEE. This chain's CDR3 is CASSLSGRDLDEQFF. CDR3 nucleotides: TGTGCCAGCAGCCTTAGCGGGAGAGATTTGGATGAGCAGTTCTTC. Full variable domain (outside the CDR3, taken from reference TRBV5-6 and TRBJ2-1): DAGVTQSPTHLIKTRGQQVTLRCSPKSGHDTVSWYQQALGQGPQFIFQYYEEEERQRGNFPDRFSGHQFPNYSSELNVNALLLGDSALYLCASSLSGRDLDEQFFGPGTRLTVL.

This chain joins TRBV7-9 and TRBJ1-2; D is unclear. Deletions cut 3 bases from V and 8 bases from J, with 13 bases between. The CDR3 runs to 13 residues. Germline CDR1 reads SEHNR; CDR2 reads FQNEAQ (reference sequence). DNA for the CDR3: TGTGCCAGCAGCTTTGGAGAATCTAGGGGCTACACCTTC. Translated, it gives CASSFGESRGYTF. The whole variable domain, filled in from reference TRBV7-9 and TRBJ1-2, reads DTGVSQNPRHKITKRGQNVTFRCDPISEHNRLYWYRQTLGQGPEFLTYFQNEAQLEKSRLLSDRFSAERPKGSFSTLEIQRTEQGDSAMYLCASSFGESRGYTFGSGTRLTVV.

The gene calls are TRBV27 and TRBJ2-7; D not resolved. Deletions cut 3 bases from V and 6 bases from J, with 18 bases between. From germline, CDR1 is MNHEY and CDR2 SMNVEV (reference sequence). The CDR3 sequence is 15 residues long. In DNA, the CDR3 is TGTGCCAGCAGTTTCTCCGGGTCTTCCTTAACCGAGCAGTACTTC. Translating gives CASSFSGSSLTEQYF.

CDR3 region: CASSLALTSGGNEQFF. In DNA form, the CDR3 reads TGCGCCAGCAGCTTGGCCCTCACTAGCGGGGGGAATGAGCAGTTCTTC. This chain joins TRBV5-1 and TRBJ2-1; TRBD2 matches 12 bases. In germline, CDR1 is SGHRS, CDR2 YFSETQ. The CDR3 spans 16 residues. V lost 0 bases and J lost 7; bases outside the gene matches: 5. The entire variable domain, with the rest obtained from reference TRBV5-1 and TRBJ2-1, is as follows: KAGVTQTPRYLIKTRGQQVTLSCSPISGHRSVSWYQQTPGQGLQFLFEYFSETQRNKGNFPGRFSGRQFSNSRSEMNVSTLELGDSALYLCASSLALTSGGNEQFFGPGTRLTVL.

The chain is built from TRBV4-2 and TRBJ1-1, with 7 bases lining up with TRBD1. Germline V lookup: CDR1 LGHNA, CDR2 YNFKEQ. This CDR3 is built from 17 residues. The V segment lost 5 bases and the J segment 1 base; nucleotides outside the gene matches: 13. CDR3 sequence (DNA): TGTGCCAGCAGCTCACGACTAATCAGGACAGGGAACACTGAAGCTTTCTTT. Amino acids: CASSSRLIRTGNTEAFF.

This rearrangement joins TRBV9 to TRBJ2-4; 8 bases are a match to TRBD1. V shed 4 bases and J 0 bases; nucleotides not matched to a gene: 6. The CDR3 extends over 16 amino acids. From germline, CDR1 is SGDLS and CDR2 YYNGEE. The DNA of the CDR3 is TGTGCCAGCAGCCCTGGACAGGGAATAGCCAAAAACATTCAGTACTTC. It translates to CASSPGQGIAKNIQYF.

The chain couples TRBV7-3 to TRBJ2-3; unclear D gene. Germline CDR1 is SGHTA and CDR2 is FQGTGA. The CDR3 length is 12 residues. V lost 5 bases, J lost 5 bases, and 8 bases lay in between. For the CDR3, the DNA is TGTGCCAGCAGCCGCGAGCGAGATACGCAGTATTTT. Protein: CASSRERDTQYF.

The chain combines TRBV28 with TRBJ1-4, with 9 bases lining up with TRBD1. This CDR3 comprises 14 residues. Germline V gene data show CDR1 as MDHEN and CDR2 as SYDVKM. J lost 7 bases, V lost 5 bases, and 5 bases had no gene match. The CDR3 loop reads CASSKQGAIEKLFF. The CDR3 coding sequence is TGTGCCAGCAGTAAACAGGGGGCGATTGAAAAACTGTTTTTT. Looking up the rest from reference TRBV28 and TRBJ1-4 gives the full variable domain: DVKVTQSSRYLVKRTGEKVFLECVQDMDHENMFWYRQDPGLGLRLIYFSYDVKMKEKGDIPEGYSVSREKKERFSLILESASTNQTSMYLCASSKQGAIEKLFFGSGTQLSVL.

The gene calls are TRBV12-5 and TRBJ1-1; 8 bases are a match to TRBD1. With V trimmed by 7 bases and J by 0 bases, 13 bases remained unmatched. This CDR3 region has 17 residues. The V gene's germline CDR1 is LGHNT and CDR2 FRNRAP. CDR3 coding DNA: TGTGCTAGTGCCTCCATCGGGACAGGCTCGATGAACACTGAAGCTTTCTTT. It yields the protein CASASIGTGSMNTEAFF. Using reference TRBV12-5 and TRBJ1-1 for the parts outside the CDR3, the full variable domain is DARVTQTPRHKVTEMGQEVTMRCQPILGHNTVFWYRQTMMQGLELLAYFRNRAPLDDSGMPKDRFSAEMPDATLATLKIQPSEPRDSAVYFCASASIGTGSMNTEAFFGQGTRLTVV.

The chain carries TRBV29-1 and TRBJ1-4, with 8 bases identical to TRBD1. There are 16 residues in the CDR3. V gave up 7 bases and J gave up 2 bases; unmatched junction bases: 12. Germline V CDR1 and CDR2: SQVTM, ANQGSEA. DNA for the CDR3: TGCAGCGCAGCACGGGGGTGGGACAGGACTAATGAAAAACTGTTTTTT. Encoded protein: CSAARGWDRTNEKLFF. The full variable domain, rest sourced from reference TRBV29-1 and TRBJ1-4, is SAVISQKPSRDICQRGTSLTIQCQVDSQVTMMFWYRQQPGQSLTLIATANQGSEATYESGFVIDKFPISRPNLTFSTLTVSNMSPEDSSIYLCSAARGWDRTNEKLFFGSGTQLSVL.

The chain is built from TRBV10-1 and TRBJ1-1; no clear D. Trimming removed 2 bases at V and 0 bases at J, with 4 bases between. Germline CDR1 is WNHNN and CDR2 is SYGVQD (reference sequence). This CDR3 comprises 13 residues. The CDR3 region has the DNA TGCGCCAGCAGTGAGACAGTGAACACTGAAGCTTTCTTT. This sequence encodes CASSETVNTEAFF.

This clone has a handful of counts. This sequence joins TRBV18 and TRBJ1-1; possibly TRBD1 for D (5 bases). The germline V gene encodes CDR1 KGHSH and CDR2 LQKENI. The CDR3 runs 15 residues. Trimming took 4 bases from V and 3 from J, leaving 15 bases between them. The DNA for the CDR3 is TGTGCCAGCTCACGCTTCGCCGGCAGGGACACTGAAGCTTTCTTT. Residues: CASSRFAGRDTEAFF.

J is TRBJ1-1 and V is TRBV5-8; 7 nucleotides match TRBD1. The germline CDR1 and CDR2 sequences are SGHTS and YDEGEE. CDR3 length: 16 residues. V trimming: 0 bases; J trimming: 4 bases; junction bases outside the gene matches: 9. CDR3 coding DNA: TGTGCCAGCAGCTTGGGTAACCTAGGGGGCACCACTGAAGCTTTCTTT. It yields the protein CASSLGNLGGTTEAFF. Drawing the rest from reference TRBV5-8 and TRBJ1-1, the complete variable domain is EAGVTQSPTHLIKTRGQQATLRCSPISGHTSVYWYQQALGLGLQFLLWYDEGEERNRGNFPPRFSGRQFPNYSSELNVNALELEDSALYLCASSLGNLGGTTEAFFGQGTRLTVV.

Note on this clone: This sample also contains other DNA sequences that code for the same CDR3. This chain uses TRBV4-1 with TRBJ2-3; the D gene is possibly TRBD1 (6 bases). Germline V CDR1 and CDR2: MGHRA, YSYEKL. The length of the CDR3 is 15 residues. Deletions cut 3 bases from V and 3 bases from J, with 13 bases between. The CDR3 bases are TGCGCCAGCAGCCAGGTGGGGGCGAGGACAGATACGCAGTATTTT. Protein product: CASSQVGARTDTQYF.